Listed below are T cell receptor beta chains from one sample, sequenced in a study of regulatory T cells in long-lasting Graves disease. TCRdb re-called the multiplex PCR reads through MiXCR, storing one row per CDR3 protein. The sample contains approximately 250,000 distinct CDR3 sequences, around 19% of which appear only once. The sequenced sample was peripheral blood mononuclear cells (PBMCs), obtained at new diagnosis, from a patient treated with antithyroid drugs. These receptors were collected from a female donor with Graves disease. The CDR3 runs from the conserved cysteine through the conserved F or W. The D gene is left open where the match is weak. Size is stated for part of the rows, as once, few or many counts, or as a class when the clone is expanded.

D	V	length	size	J	CDR3	DNA
-	TRBV12-3/TRBV12-4	12	many	TRBJ1-1	CASSARGTEAFF	TGTGCCAGCAGTGCAAGAGGGACTGAAGCTTTCTTT
TRBD2	TRBV11-1	16	-	TRBJ2-7	CASSSPGLAGNNEQYF	TGTGCCAGCAGCTCTCCGGGACTAGCGGGGAATAACGAGCAGTACTTC
-	TRBV2	15	many	TRBJ2-3	CASSVDGGGTDTQYF	TGTGCCAGCAGTGTAGATGGGGGCGGCACAGATACGCAGTATTTT
-	TRBV7-2	13	many	TRBJ2-3	CASTQSPTDTQYF	TGTGCCAGCACCCAAAGCCCCACAGATACGCAGTATTTT
TRBD2	TRBV24-1	15	few	TRBJ2-1	CATSGTSGRNHEQFF	TGTGCCACCAGTGGCACTAGCGGGAGAAACCATGAGCAGTTCTTC
-	TRBV6-2/TRBV6-3	15	many	TRBJ2-1	CASSYSGALRDEQFF	TGTGCCAGCAGTTATAGCGGAGCCCTCAGGGATGAGCAGTTCTTC
TRBD1	TRBV13	15	few	TRBJ1-5	CASSLGRGLGQPQHF	TGTGCCAGCAGCTTAGGCAGGGGGCTGGGTCAGCCCCAGCATTTT
-	TRBV9	15	many	TRBJ1-6	CASSVSPGSNSPLHF	TGTGCCAGCAGCGTCTCCCCGGGTTCGAATTCACCCCTCCACTTT
TRBD2	TRBV20-1	15	-	TRBJ2-1	CSARATSGRVDEQFF	TGCAGTGCTAGAGCAACTAGCGGGAGGGTGGATGAGCAGTTCTTC
-	TRBV5-4	14	many	TRBJ2-1	CASSWRGSYNEQFF	TGTGCCAGCAGCTGGAGAGGCTCCTACAATGAGCAGTTCTTC
-	TRBV10-3	14	many	TRBJ1-4	CATAFQGAGEKLFF	TGTGCCACCGCCTTTCAAGGGGCGGGGGAAAAACTGTTTTTT
-	TRBV2	10	many	TRBJ2-5	CASTEETQYF	TGTGCCAGCACAGAAGAGACCCAGTACTTC
-	TRBV27	15	few	TRBJ2-1	CASSLSEGSYNEQFF	TGTGCCAGCAGTTTATCCGAGGGCTCCTACAATGAGCAGTTCTTC
-	TRBV28	14	many	TRBJ2-1	CASSLASDYNEQFF	TGTGCCAGCAGTTTGGCTAGCGACTACAATGAGCAGTTCTTC
-	TRBV20-1	21	-	TRBJ2-2	CSARALGPGWAGSSNTGELFF	TGCAGTGCTAGGGCTTTGGGCCCCGGGTGGGCGGGATCATCGAACACCGGGGAGCTGTTTTTT
-	TRBV20-1	15	many	TRBJ2-5	CSAVMTSSSQETQYF	TGCAGTGCCGTCATGACTAGTAGCTCGCAAGAGACCCAGTACTTC
TRBD1	TRBV25-1	16	many	TRBJ2-5	CASSESRTGWEETQYF	TGTGCCAGCAGTGAATCCCGGACAGGGTGGGAAGAGACCCAGTACTTC
-	TRBV20-1	15	many	TRBJ2-2	CSASGLAEGSGELFF	TGCAGTGCCAGCGGCTTAGCGGAGGGGTCCGGGGAGCTGTTTTTT
TRBD1	TRBV7-2	15	-	TRBJ2-1	CASVKTGGAFNEQFF	TGTGCCAGCGTGAAGACAGGGGGCGCTTTCAATGAGCAGTTCTTC
-	TRBV28	12	many	TRBJ1-5	CASSFGNQPQHF	TGTGCCAGCAGTTTCGGGAACCAGCCCCAGCATTTT
-	TRBV6-5	13	many	TRBJ2-7	CASSSRPDYEQYF	TGTGCCAGCAGTTCGCGACCGGACTACGAGCAGTACTTC
-	TRBV18	13	many	TRBJ2-1	CASSPPVGWEQFF	TGTGCCAGCTCACCACCGGTCGGGTGGGAGCAGTTCTTC
TRBD2	TRBV11-2	16	many	TRBJ2-5	CASSLLEAGVGETQYF	TGTGCCAGCAGCTTGCTTGAGGCGGGAGTAGGAGAGACCCAGTACTTC
TRBD1	TRBV6-1	14	many	TRBJ1-1	CASRLQGAGTEAFF	TGTGCCAGCAGGTTACAGGGGGCTGGCACTGAAGCTTTCTTT
-	TRBV7-9	12	many	TRBJ1-1	CASSYQGREAFF	TGTGCCAGCAGCTACCAAGGGAGGGAAGCTTTCTTT
-	TRBV12-3/TRBV12-4	14	many	TRBJ1-2	CASRRGESYFGYTF	TGTGCCAGCAGGCGGGGAGAGAGCTATTTCGGCTACACCTTC
-	TRBV29-1	15	many	TRBJ2-1	CSVVSGAISYNEQFF	TGCAGCGTCGTCAGCGGAGCCATCTCCTACAATGAGCAGTTCTTC
TRBD1	TRBV24-1	14	few	TRBJ2-7	CATKGQEQTYEQYF	TGTGCCACCAAGGGACAGGAGCAAACCTACGAGCAGTACTTC
-	TRBV12-3/TRBV12-4	14	-	TRBJ2-3	CASRRDTPKDTQYF	TGTGCCAGCCGACGGGACACTCCAAAAGATACGCAGTATTTT
-	TRBV15	14	many	TRBJ2-5	CATSSLLRQETQYF	TGTGCCACCAGCAGCCTCTTACGCCAAGAGACCCAGTACTTC
TRBD2	TRBV24-1	17	-	TRBJ2-2	CATSDLNSGSFTGELFF	TGTGCCACCAGTGATTTGAATAGCGGGAGTTTTACCGGGGAGCTGTTTTTT